This T cell receptor (beta chain) originates from a study of T-cell memory formation after mild COVID-19. Study observations and caveats: Pre-infection memory contained some responding clones, which suggested that cross-reactive memory had joined. Clones shrinking between day 15 and 85 showed a balanced CD4/CD8 split, and those that grew later tilted toward CD4+.

This clonotype was seen more than once but under ten times. Its antigen is as yet unknown. TCRdb used MiXCR to reprocess the 5' RACE reads, holding one entry per CDR3 protein. This table holds roughly 580,000 distinct CDR3 sequences, about 20% found once. This CDR3 spans 17 amino acids. With 0 bases removed from V and 10 bases from J, the gap between germline ends came to 19 bases. Germline V CDR1 and CDR2: SGHDN, FVKESK. The sequenced material came from PBMCs or a T cell subset sorted from them (not recorded which). The sequence was collected from an adult woman who had mild COVID-19 (a few samples of this study predate the infection). Cell type and time point are not known. This chain joins TRBV14 and TRBJ1-6; D unclear. CDR3: CASSQDITHRLGSPLHF. In DNA form, the CDR3 reads TGTGCCAGCAGCCAAGATATAACCCACCGACTGGGATCACCCCTCCACTTT.